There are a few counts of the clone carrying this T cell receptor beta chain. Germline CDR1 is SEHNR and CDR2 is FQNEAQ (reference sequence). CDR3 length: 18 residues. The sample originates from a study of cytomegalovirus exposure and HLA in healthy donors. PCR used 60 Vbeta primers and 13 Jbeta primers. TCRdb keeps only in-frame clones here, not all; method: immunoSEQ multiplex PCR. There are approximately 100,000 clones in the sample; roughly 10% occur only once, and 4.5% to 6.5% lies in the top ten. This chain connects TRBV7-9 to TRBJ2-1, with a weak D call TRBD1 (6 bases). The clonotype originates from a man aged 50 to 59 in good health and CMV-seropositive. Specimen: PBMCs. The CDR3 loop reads CASHRLGAASSSYNEQFF. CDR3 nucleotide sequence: TGTGCGAGCCACCGGCTGGGGGCGGCAAGCAGCTCCTACAATGAGCAGTTCTTC.